The clone carrying this T cell receptor (beta chain) was picked up one time. In germline, CDR1 is MNHEY, CDR2 SMNVEV (reference sequence). Trimming took off 8 bases at V and 5 bases at J, with 12 bases between the two ends. The CDR3 extends over 12 amino acids. The data derive from a study of blood T cell repertoires in COVID-19. Study overall: Specimens from acute and convalescent COVID-19 originated in the United States, Italy and Spain. Nucleic acid was either cDNA or gDNA, and it came from T cells, B-cell-depleted T cells, or PBMCs.

Here immunoSEQ multiplex PCR was the method, and the copy in TCRdb shows in-frame clones only, minus some. The table includes about 11,000 clones, about 87% detected once. The chain employs TRBV27 and TRBJ1-2; D perhaps matches TRBD1 (5 bases). The sequence was obtained from a human donor in a cohort sampled during active COVID-19. Input material: peripheral blood. DNA of the CDR3: TGTGCCAGCCATGGGGCGGGGTATGGCTACACCTTC. Its protein product is CASHGAGYGYTF.